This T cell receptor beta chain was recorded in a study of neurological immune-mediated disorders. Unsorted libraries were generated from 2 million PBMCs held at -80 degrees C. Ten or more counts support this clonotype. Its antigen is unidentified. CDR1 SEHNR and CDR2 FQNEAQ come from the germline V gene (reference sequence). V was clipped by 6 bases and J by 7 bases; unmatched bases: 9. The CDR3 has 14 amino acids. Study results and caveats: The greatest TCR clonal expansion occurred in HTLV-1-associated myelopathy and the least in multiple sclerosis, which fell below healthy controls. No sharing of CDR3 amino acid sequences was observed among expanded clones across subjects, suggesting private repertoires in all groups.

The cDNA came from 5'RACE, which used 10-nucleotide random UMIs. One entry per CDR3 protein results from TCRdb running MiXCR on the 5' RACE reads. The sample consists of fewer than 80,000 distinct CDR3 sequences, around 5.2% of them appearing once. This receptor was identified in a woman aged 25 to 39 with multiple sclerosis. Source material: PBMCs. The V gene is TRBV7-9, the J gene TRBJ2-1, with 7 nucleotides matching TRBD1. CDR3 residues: CASRSGTAPNEQFF. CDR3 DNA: TGTGCCAGCAGATCCGGGACAGCCCCAAATGAGCAGTTCTTC.